A selection of T cell receptor beta chains follows, all from one sample in a study of blood T cell repertoires in COVID-19. TCRdb's copy holds only in-frame clones and misses some; the assay was immunoSEQ multiplex PCR. The table lists a few hundred thousand clones, about 90% of them singletons, with roughly 2% in the top ten. Sequenced input: peripheral blood. The receptors were gathered from a woman in her sixties or seventies with COVID-19, enrolled during active disease. CDR3s include the opening cysteine and the closing phenylalanine or tryptophan. The D gene is left open where the match is weak. A row's size may be missing; if present it is once, few, many or a size class.

j_call	v_call	d_call	clone_size	cdr3_nt	cdr3_aa
TRBJ1-1	TRBV6-5	TRBD1	NA	TGTGCCAGCAGGTGGGACAGGTCGAACACTGAAGCTTTCTTT	CASRWDRSNTEAFF
TRBJ1-1	TRBV19	NA	NA	TGTGCCAGTAGTCCTGTTGCTTACAGGACCCTGAACACTGAAGCTTTCTTT	CASSPVAYRTLNTEAFF
TRBJ2-2	TRBV7-8	TRBD1	NA	TGTGCCAGCAGCTTACAGGGGGCCGGGGAGCTGTTTTTT	CASSLQGAGELFF
TRBJ1-5	TRBV11-2	NA	NA	TGTGCCAGCAGCCGGGGGACGGGTCAGCCCCAGCATTTT	CASSRGTGQPQHF
TRBJ1-2	TRBV7-9	NA	NA	TGTGCCAGCAGCCCAAACAGGGTGGATGGCTACACCTTC	CASSPNRVDGYTF
TRBJ1-2	TRBV18	NA	NA	TGTGCCAGCTCACCGTCCACATCGGGCTACACCTTC	CASSPSTSGYTF
TRBJ2-5	TRBV15	NA	once	TGTGCCACCAGCAAGGTTGGGCCCCGGGAGACCCAGTACTTC	CATSKVGPRETQYF
TRBJ1-1	TRBV6-2/TRBV6-3	NA	NA	TGTGCCAGCAGTTACTCGAGGACAGATCTCCGAGCTTTCTTT	CASSYSRTDLRAFF
TRBJ1-5	TRBV6-5	TRBD1	once	TGTGCCAGCAGTTACGTTAGAGGGGGCCTTCAGCCCCAGCATTTT	CASSYVRGGLQPQHF
TRBJ1-1	TRBV28	NA	NA	TGTGCCAGCAGTTTATCGAGGGGGAGATACACTGAAGCTTTCTTT	CASSLSRGRYTEAFF
TRBJ1-5	TRBV6-1	TRBD1	NA	TGTGCCAGCAGTGAATTAAGGGGACAGGGGTTAGGCAATCAGCCCCAGCATTTT	CASSELRGQGLGNQPQHF
TRBJ1-5	TRBV5-1	TRBD1	NA	TGCGCCAGCAGCTTGGCAGGGGGGAGCAATCAGCCCCAGCATTTT	CASSLAGGSNQPQHF
TRBJ2-5	TRBV6-5	TRBD1	NA	TGTGCCACCACCCCGGGACAGGGTCGAGAGACCCAGTACTTC	CATTPGQGRETQYF
TRBJ2-7	TRBV7-2	TRBD2	few	TGTGCCAGCAGCTACGCCCTAGCGGGGGGAGGGAGTCGTTACGAGCAGTACTTC	CASSYALAGGGSRYEQYF
TRBJ1-6	TRBV15	NA	NA	TGTGCCACCAGCAAATGGGACTCTGATTCACCCCTCCACTTT	CATSKWDSDSPLHF
TRBJ2-1	TRBV5-4	TRBD2	NA	TGTGCCAGCAGCTTGGGAGGGAGGGGTTACAATGAGCAGTTCTTC	CASSLGGRGYNEQFF
TRBJ2-3	TRBV19	TRBD2	NA	TGTGCCAGTATGTCCTCCGCGGGGGGCACAGATACGCAGTATTTT	CASMSSAGGTDTQYF
TRBJ2-7	TRBV18	NA	few	TGTGCCAGCTCACCCGATACAGGGGAGCAGTACTTC	CASSPDTGEQYF
TRBJ1-3	TRBV2	NA	NA	TGTGCCAGCAGTCGGCAGGCCCCGGGGGGCACCATATATTTT	CASSRQAPGGTIYF
TRBJ2-7	TRBV9	TRBD2	NA	TGTGCCAGCAGCGTAATGGCGGGGGGGCCGAGTGAGCAGTACTTC	CASSVMAGGPSEQYF
TRBJ1-1	TRBV20-1	NA	NA	TGCAGTGCTAGTAAGCCCGGCAGGGACACTGAAGCTTTCTTT	CSASKPGRDTEAFF
TRBJ1-5	TRBV6-5	NA	NA	TGTGCCAGCAGTTACTCGACAGCCTATAGCAATCAGCCCCAGCATTTT	CASSYSTAYSNQPQHF
TRBJ2-3	TRBV7-3	NA	NA	TGTGCCAGCAGCTTAACCTGGGAGGATACGCAGTATTTT	CASSLTWEDTQYF
TRBJ1-4	TRBV27	TRBD1	NA	TGTGCCAGCAGTCGCCGGGACAGGGGGCTGGAGAATGAAAAACTGTTTTTT	CASSRRDRGLENEKLFF
TRBJ1-2	TRBV7-2	TRBD1	NA	TGTGCCAGCAGCATGGGACAGGGGGCTAACTATGGCTACACCTTC	CASSMGQGANYGYTF
TRBJ2-5	TRBV7-3	NA	NA	TGTGCCAGCAGCTTAAGCGGAGGGGAAGGTCAAGAGACCCAGTACTTC	CASSLSGGEGQETQYF
TRBJ1-3	TRBV9	NA	NA	TGTGCCAGCAGCGTAGGGGGCCGCACTGGAAACACCATATATTTT	CASSVGGRTGNTIYF
TRBJ2-1	TRBV24-1	TRBD1	NA	TGTGCCACCAGTGATTCCGGACAGGGAAGGTATGAGCAGTTCTTC	CATSDSGQGRYEQFF
TRBJ1-1	TRBV5-1	NA	NA	TGCGCCAGCAGCTTGGCCGCGGGAAACACTGAAGCTTTCTTT	CASSLAAGNTEAFF
TRBJ2-7	TRBV6-2/TRBV6-3	TRBD1	NA	TGTGCCAGCAGCCCTACCGACAGGGTTTCCCTCCCCTACGAGCAGTACTTC	CASSPTDRVSLPYEQYF
TRBJ1-2	TRBV28	TRBD1	NA	TGTGCCAGCAGTATGGGGGGACAGGGACTCTATGGCTACACCTTC	CASSMGGQGLYGYTF
TRBJ1-2	TRBV6-5	TRBD1	NA	TGTGCCAGCAGTCGGGACAGGGCTTACTATGGCTACACCTTC	CASSRDRAYYGYTF
TRBJ2-7	TRBV19	NA	NA	TGTGCCAGTAGTCTGATGGGCGGGGCCTACGAGCAGTACTTC	CASSLMGGAYEQYF
TRBJ1-3	TRBV18	NA	NA	TGTGCCAGCTCAGCAGAGCAGGGGAACACCATATATTTT	CASSAEQGNTIYF
TRBJ2-2	TRBV29-1	NA	NA	TGCAGCGTTCAACCCGGGACAAACACCGGGGAGCTGTTTTTT	CSVQPGTNTGELFF
TRBJ2-2	TRBV6-4	NA	NA	TGTGCCAGCAGTTCCGAGGGGGGGAACGGGGAGCTGTTTTTT	CASSSEGGNGELFF
TRBJ1-1	TRBV19	TRBD1	NA	TGTGCCAGTAGTGTGACAGGGGGGAACACTGAAGCTTTCTTT	CASSVTGGNTEAFF
TRBJ1-4	TRBV5-8	TRBD1	NA	TGTGCCAGCAGCTTGGAGGGGAACAGGGGTGGTGAAAAACTGTTTTTT	CASSLEGNRGGEKLFF
TRBJ1-1	TRBV5-8	NA	few	TGTGCCAGCAGGCGTACAGGGTGGGGGGAAGCTTTCTTT	CASRRTGWGEAFF
TRBJ1-5	TRBV7-8	NA	NA	TGTGCCAGCAGCTTATTGGGGGCGAGCAATCAGCCCCAGCATTTT	CASSLLGASNQPQHF
TRBJ2-1	TRBV18	TRBD2	NA	TGTGCCAGCTCACGCTTCCATACTAGCGGGGGAATGTACAATGAGCAGTTCTTC	CASSRFHTSGGMYNEQFF
TRBJ2-1	TRBV27	TRBD2	NA	TGTGCCAGCAGTTTATTCCTAGCGGGAAAATACAATGAGCAGTTCTTC	CASSLFLAGKYNEQFF
TRBJ2-5	TRBV2	TRBD2	NA	TGTGCCAGCACCTCCCTAGCGGGGGTCCAAGAGACCCAGTACTTC	CASTSLAGVQETQYF
TRBJ1-2	TRBV18	TRBD1	NA	TGTGCCAGCTCCGGGACAGTAAATAACTATGGCTACACCTTC	CASSGTVNNYGYTF
TRBJ1-1	TRBV7-3	TRBD1	NA	TGTGCCAGCAGACCTACCGACAGGGGCGACACTGAAGCTTTCTTT	CASRPTDRGDTEAFF
TRBJ2-7	TRBV6-1	TRBD2	once	TGTGCCAGCAGTGAACCAGGAGCTTCTAGCGGGGGCCACTACGAGCAGTACTTC	CASSEPGASSGGHYEQYF
TRBJ1-2	TRBV5-6	NA	NA	TGTGCCAGCAGCACCTTGGGCGCCGGGATTAACTATGGCTACACCTTC	CASSTLGAGINYGYTF
TRBJ1-1	TRBV6-5	NA	NA	TGTGCCAGCAGTTTTCACCCTTCACAGAACACTGAAGCTTTCTTT	CASSFHPSQNTEAFF
TRBJ1-1	TRBV5-4	NA	NA	TGTGCCAGCAGCTCAAACAGGGAGCTGGGAGAAGCTTTCTTT	CASSSNRELGEAFF
TRBJ2-7	TRBV5-8	NA	NA	TGTGCCAGCTATGACAGAGCTGCCTACGAGCAGTACTTC	CASYDRAAYEQYF
TRBJ1-3	TRBV6-1	TRBD1	NA	TGTGCCAGCAGTGGCGGACAGGCCGTCTCTGGAAACACCATATATTTT	CASSGGQAVSGNTIYF
TRBJ1-6	TRBV18	NA	NA	TGTGCCAGCTCACCTCAAGGGCCAGGGTATAATTCACCCCTCCACTTT	CASSPQGPGYNSPLHF
TRBJ2-3	TRBV19	TRBD2	NA	TGTGCCAGTAGTCAGACTAGCAGCACAGATACGCAGTATTTT	CASSQTSSTDTQYF